The 25 T cell receptor beta chains reported below all come from one sample, sequenced in a study of T cell changes during pregnancy in multiple sclerosis. Assay used: immunoSEQ multiplex PCR; TCRdb lists only in-frame clones, some missing. Of 80,000 to 100,000 clones listed, 80% to 95% were seen once; the top ten hold 0.99%. The starting material was peripheral blood, obtained after pregnancy. These receptors all stem from a female donor with multiple sclerosis, enrolled in a pregnancy study.

V is TRBV23-1 and J is TRBJ1-1; D gene ambiguous. Being an ORF, TRBV23-1 has a function that is uncertain. This CDR3 has 12 residues. Between the trimmed V and J ends, which lost 2 bases and 8 bases, there was a span of 9 bases. Here the CDR3 reads CASSQPSREAFF. CDR3 DNA sequence: TGCGCCAGCAGTCAACCCTCCAGGGAAGCTTTCTTT.

The chain recombines TRBV6-1 with TRBJ2-7; TRBD1 might be the D (7 bases). Germline lookup yields CDR1 MNHNS and CDR2 SASEGT. Trimming shortened V by 5 bases and J by 5 bases, and 16 bases separated the two germline ends. This CDR3 has 14 amino acids. The CDR3 region is CASSQNRGGDEQYF. CDR3 coding DNA: TGTGCCAGCAGTCAGAACAGGGGCGGGGACGAGCAGTACTTC.

The genes are TRBV5-1 and TRBJ2-2; 7 positions agree with TRBD1. V dropped 0 bases and J dropped 2; count of bases not matched to a gene: 4. This CDR3 is built from 16 residues. The germline V gene encodes CDR1 SGHRS and CDR2 YFSETQ. Written as DNA, the CDR3 is TGCGCCAGCAGCTTGGTGGGGACAGTTAACACCGGGGAGCTGTTTTTT. Encoded protein: CASSLVGTVNTGELFF.

The chain uses TRBV15 and TRBJ1-1; D not certain. Trimming left V 0 bases short and J 8 bases short, with 13 bases between. The CDR3 spans 14 residues. Germline assignment: CDR1 LNHNV and CDR2 YYDKDF (reference sequence). The DNA for the CDR3 is TGTGCCACCAGCAGAGATCCCCGCACGGGGGAAGCTTTCTTT. Translating gives CATSRDPRTGEAFF.

The V and J genes are TRBV19 and TRBJ1-3, with TRBD1 as a possible D gene (5 bases). Germline lookup yields CDR1 LNHDA and CDR2 SQIVND (reference sequence). The CDR3 contains 16 residues. Trimming removed 1 base at V and 0 bases at J, with 10 bases between. The CDR3: CASSIGGHYSGNTIYF. DNA of the CDR3: TGTGCCAGTAGTATAGGAGGACACTACTCTGGAAACACCATATATTTT.

This rearrangement joins TRBV7-2 to TRBJ2-3, with TRBD2 as a possible D gene (5 bases). The germline V and J ends were trimmed by 1 base and 0 bases, with 8 bases remaining between them. Germline V gene data show CDR1 as SGHTA and CDR2 as FQGNSA. The CDR3 runs to 15 residues. CDR3 sequence reads: CASSLEGGSTDTQYF. CDR3 DNA: TGTGCCAGCAGCTTAGAGGGCGGGAGCACAGATACGCAGTATTTT.

This chain uses TRBV7-6 with TRBJ2-1, with 7 bases matching TRBD2. Germline V gives CDR1 SGHVS, CDR2 FNYEAQ. V lost 5 bases to trimming and J lost 3 bases; unmatched junction nucleotides: 10. The CDR3 totals 16 residues. Here the CDR3 DNA reads TGTGCCAGCAGCACCCTGAGCGGGGCCGACTACAATGAGCAGTTCTTC. It encodes CASSTLSGADYNEQFF.

The chain is built from TRBV9 and TRBJ2-3; D is perhaps TRBD2 (5 bases). Germline assignment: CDR1 SGDLS and CDR2 YYNGEE. This CDR3 region has 15 residues. V was shortened by 6 bases and J by 0 bases, with 14 bases between the two germline ends. Here the CDR3 DNA reads TGTGCCAGCACGCTTGGCCGGACTAGCACAGATACGCAGTATTTT. Encoded protein: CASTLGRTSTDTQYF.

The gene calls are TRBV5-1 and TRBJ1-4, with TRBD1 as a possible D gene (6 bases). The germline V and J ends were trimmed by 5 bases and 3 bases, with 14 bases remaining between them. Per germline, CDR1 SGHRS and CDR2 YFSETQ. The CDR3 length is 15 residues. The CDR3 region has the DNA TGCGCCAGCAGATCACAGGGAGGGTCTAATGAAAAACTGTTTTTT. This encodes CASRSQGGSNEKLFF. Full variable domain (outside the CDR3, taken from reference TRBV5-1 and TRBJ1-4): KAGVTQTPRYLIKTRGQQVTLSCSPISGHRSVSWYQQTPGQGLQFLFEYFSETQRNKGNFPGRFSGRQFSNSRSEMNVSTLELGDSALYLCASRSQGGSNEKLFFGSGTQLSVL.

The rearrangement joins TRBV9 to TRBJ2-1; unclear D gene. The ends were cut back, 5 bases at V and 14 bases at J, with 5 bases in the middle. The CDR3 runs to 8 residues. The germline gives CDR1 SGDLS, CDR2 YYNGEE. CDR3 DNA sequence: TGTGCCAGCAGTTTAGAGTTCTTC. Translated: CASSLEFF.

Remarks on this clone: Other DNA sequences from this sample encode an identical CDR3 as well. The V gene is TRBV19, the J gene TRBJ1-1, with TRBD1 matching 7 bases. The V segment lost 9 bases and the J segment 0 bases; nucleotides outside the gene matches: 4. CDR1 and CDR2 from the germline V gene are LNHDA and SQIVND (reference sequence). The CDR3 is made up of 13 amino acids. CDR3 DNA: TGTGCCAGCTCGACAGGGATGAACACTGAAGCTTTCTTT. Protein product: CASSTGMNTEAFF.

The CDR3 spells CASSLSMGLQVSYEQYF. CDR3 bases: TGTGCCAGCAGTTTATCGATGGGCTTGCAGGTATCCTACGAGCAGTACTTC. The chain is built from TRBV27 and TRBJ2-7; D not certain. The CDR3 consists of 17 residues. Germline CDR1 reads MNHEY; CDR2 reads SMNVEV (reference sequence). Between the trimmed V and J ends, which lost 0 bases and 1 base, there was a span of 16 bases.

This rearrangement joins TRBV10-3 to TRBJ2-1; perhaps TRBD2 as D (5 bases). CDR1 and CDR2 from the germline V gene are ENHRY and SYGVKD. V was clipped by 11 bases and J by 3 bases, with 14 bases between them. The CDR3 contains 13 residues. CDR3 protein: CASGPADYNEQFF. In nucleotides, the CDR3 is TGTGCCTCCGGGCCAGCGGACTACAATGAGCAGTTCTTC.

This clone came up a few times. J is TRBJ1-1 and V is TRBV5-1; D remains ambiguous. Germline V gene sequence: CDR1 SGHRS, CDR2 YFSETQ. CDR3 length: 13 amino acids. Deletions cut 1 base from V and 1 base from J, with 5 bases between. The DNA for the CDR3 is TGCGCCAGCAGCTTGAACTGGAACACTGAAGCTTTCTTT. As protein: CASSLNWNTEAFF.

The V and J genes are TRBV29-1 and TRBJ1-2, with 7 bases that match TRBD1. V trimming: 1 base; J trimming: 6 bases; junction bases outside the gene matches: 8. Germline CDR1 SQVTM, CDR2 ANQGSEA. There are 14 residues in the CDR3. This CDR3 reads CSVEGQGDSDGYTF. The CDR3 coding sequence is TGCAGCGTTGAAGGTCAGGGGGATTCCGATGGCTACACCTTC.

The V call is TRBV10-3, the J call TRBJ2-3; 10 positions match TRBD2. CDR1 is ENHRY and CDR2 is SYGVKD in the germline V gene. The CDR3 loop spans 15 amino acids. After removal of 11 bases from V and 4 bases from J, the junction contained 12 bases not matched to a gene. In DNA, the CDR3 is TGTGCCGCCGCTAGCGGGAGCTCCCCCGCAGATACGCAGTATTTT. Translated, it gives CAAASGSSPADTQYF.

The chain combines TRBV30 with TRBJ1-1, with D possibly TRBD1 on 5 matching bases. The germline V and J ends were trimmed by 4 bases and 5 bases, with 8 bases remaining between them. CDR1 and CDR2 from the germline V gene are GTSNPN and SVGIG (reference sequence). The CDR3 has 11 amino acids. The CDR3 sequence is CAWNKGTEAFF. Written as DNA, the CDR3 is TGTGCCTGGAATAAGGGGACTGAAGCTTTCTTT. Using reference TRBV30 and TRBJ1-1 for the parts outside the CDR3, the full variable domain is SQTIHQWPATLVQPVGSPLSLECTVEGTSNPNLYWYRQAAGRGLQLLFYSVGIGQISSEVPQNLSASRPQDRQFILSSKKLLLSDSGFYLCAWNKGTEAFFGQGTRLTVV.

V is TRBV4-2 and J is TRBJ2-1; 11 bases align to TRBD2. The V and J ends lost 1 base and 5 bases, in that order; junction bases with no gene match: 1. The germline V gene encodes CDR1 LGHNA and CDR2 YNFKEQ. This CDR3 region has 15 residues. The CDR3 is CASSQVGLADNEQFF. As DNA, the CDR3 is TGTGCCAGCAGCCAAGTGGGACTAGCGGACAATGAGCAGTTCTTC.

The CDR3 coding sequence is TGTGCCAGCAGCGCGAGCCGGGACAGCGCCTACAATGAGCAGTTCTTC. Translating it yields CASSASRDSAYNEQFF. The V call is TRBV7-7, the J call TRBJ2-1; 7 bases match TRBD1. CDR1 and CDR2 from the germline V gene are SSHAT and FNYEAQ (reference sequence). This CDR3 comprises 16 residues. Trimming took 5 bases from V and 2 from J; bases not matched to a gene: 9.

In its sample, this clone was seen a few times. This sequence joins TRBV25-1 and TRBJ1-3; D perhaps matches TRBD1 (5 bases). V was pared by 2 bases and J by 4 bases, with 6 bases between. The length of the CDR3 is 13 residues. Germline V gives CDR1 MGHDK, CDR2 SYGVNS. CDR3 in DNA: TGTGCCAGCAGTGAAGCAGGGGGAAACACCATATATTTT. Its protein is CASSEAGGNTIYF.

The gene calls are TRBV29-1 and TRBJ2-5, with 9 bases lining up with TRBD2. CDR1 SQVTM and CDR2 ANQGSEA come from the germline V gene. Trimming at V came to 7 bases and at J to 5 bases, leaving 8 bases not matched to a gene. CDR3 length equals 13 residues. Here the CDR3 DNA reads TGCAGCGGGAAGAGCGGGAGGCAGGAGACCCAGTACTTC. Encoded protein: CSGKSGRQETQYF.

The chain is built from TRBV5-4 and TRBJ2-7, with TRBD2 matching 11 bases. V shed 2 bases, J shed 3 bases, and the junction held 1 base outside the gene matches. This CDR3 is built from 14 residues. Looked up from germline, CDR1 is SGHNT and CDR2 is YYREEE (reference sequence). The DNA of the CDR3 is TGTGCCAGCAGCTTACTAGCGGGAGACTACGAGCAGTACTTC. Protein product: CASSLLAGDYEQYF. The full variable domain, in which reference TRBV5-4 and TRBJ2-7 provide the parts outside the CDR3, is ETGVTQSPTHLIKTRGQQVTLRCSSQSGHNTVSWYQQALGQGPQFIFQYYREEENGRGNFPPRFSGLQFPNYSSELNVNALELDDSALYLCASSLLAGDYEQYFGPGTRLTVT.

DNA for the CDR3: TGCGCCAGCAGCTTGGCGGGACAGGGACAAGGGACGTATGGCTACACCTTC. This sequence encodes CASSLAGQGQGTYGYTF. The chain recombines TRBV5-1 with TRBJ1-2, with TRBD1 matching over 9 bases. Trimming cost V 0 bases and J 5 bases; bases outside gene matches: 11. CDR1 is SGHRS and CDR2 is YFSETQ in the germline V gene. This CDR3 contains 17 residues.

Note on this clone: Other DNA sequences in the sample encode the same CDR3. This rearrangement joins TRBV5-4 to TRBJ2-5; 8 positions match TRBD2. Unmatched junction bases numbered 3, after V lost 4 bases and J lost 1 base. CDR1 and CDR2 from the germline V gene are SGHNT and YYREEE (reference sequence). This CDR3 has 14 residues. CDR3 sequence (DNA): TGTGCCAGCAGCGCTACTAGCGGCCAAGAGACCCAGTACTTC. Translation gives CASSATSGQETQYF.

This clone came up a few times. The chain is built from TRBV6-1 and TRBJ2-2; D perhaps matches TRBD2 (6 bases). Per germline, CDR1 MNHNS and CDR2 SASEGT. V was cut by 8 bases and J by 1 base, with 14 bases left in between. The CDR3 runs to 15 residues. CDR3 region: CASGVRGGNTGELFF. The CDR3, as DNA: TGTGCCAGCGGAGTGCGGGGAGGGAACACCGGGGAGCTGTTTTTT.